This T cell receptor beta chain emerged from a study of T cell responses to AZD1222 COVID-19 vaccine. This CDR3 is built from 16 residues. Germline-derived CDR1 and CDR2 are LNHDA and SQIVND (reference sequence). Trimming shortened V by 7 bases and J by 0 bases, and 16 bases separated the two germline ends. Assay: immunoSEQ multiplex PCR; the TCRdb copy retains only in-frame clones and omits some. The sample records 110,000 to 150,000 clones, 93% being singletons. This TCR came from an adult who had recovered from COVID-19. Sequenced material: peripheral blood, taken after recovery from COVID-19. This chain uses TRBV19 with TRBJ1-3; D not certain. CDR3 nucleotides: TGTGCCAGTACCCTACGTGGCAGGATCTCTGGAAACACCATATATTTT. Translated: CASTLRGRISGNTIYF.